This TCR beta chain is drawn from a study of T cell responses to AZD1222 COVID-19 vaccine. Study results and limitations: The study identified only a handful of AZD1222 recipients as seropositive at baseline. Two doses of AZD1222 preceded a rise in Spike-specific TCR breadth and depth.

The V end was cut by 5 bases, the J end by 0 bases, with 10 bases between. This CDR3 contains 15 residues. Germline loops: CDR1 SGHTA, CDR2 FQGNSA. Worth noting for this clone: Its antigen is currently unknown.

This table comes from immunoSEQ multiplex PCR, and its TCRdb copy is limited to in-frame clones, with some not included. This sample has 100,000 to 120,000 clones, with about nine tenths found just once. The receptor comes from an adult in good health. The sequencing used peripheral blood, collected on day 0 of MenACWY control vaccination. The chain carries TRBV7-2 and TRBJ2-2, with D perhaps matching TRBD1 (5 bases). The CDR3 DNA is TGTGCCAGCAGCCCGGGCAGGGCGAACACCGGGGAGCTGTTTTTT. It specifies CASSPGRANTGELFF.